The 2 T cell receptor beta chains below were found in one sample sequenced in a study of shared clonotypes between healthy human individuals. TCRdb keeps only in-frame clones here, not all; method: immunoSEQ multiplex PCR. The sample carries approximately 2.1 million clones, approximately 95% recorded once. Sequencing was carried out using naive CD4+ T cells from PBMCs. Indicated subset: CD45RA+ positively selected. The receptor set was obtained from a man between 18 and 35 years old in good health. Some clones in this sample may be carry-over from other donors' samples.

J is TRBJ1-1 and V is TRBV2, with a possible D match to TRBD1 (6 bases). The V and J ends lost 6 bases and 11 bases respectively, with 19 bases between them. Germline V gene data show CDR1 as SNHLY and CDR2 as FYNNEI. The CDR3 has 13 residues. The CDR3 DNA reads TGTGCCAGCAGCTTAATAGGGGGGAATGCGGCTTTCTTT. The encoded protein is CASSLIGGNAAFF. The full variable domain, completed using reference TRBV2 and TRBJ1-1, is EPEVTQTPSHQVTQMGQEVILRCVPISNHLYFYWYRQILGQKVEFLVSFYNNEISEKSEIFDDQFSVERPDGSNFTLKIRSTKLEDSAMYFCASSLIGGNAAFFGQGTRLTVV.

Concerning this clone itself: The sample holds other DNA sequences that translate to the same CDR3. The chain uses TRBV5-4 and TRBJ1-2; 8 bases match TRBD1. The CDR3 sequence is 13 residues long. Germline-derived CDR1 and CDR2 are SGHNT and YYREEE (reference sequence). The trim removed 4 bases at V and 5 bases at J, leaving 4 bases unmatched. The CDR3 region has the DNA TGTGCCAGCAGCCAGGACAGGGTGTATGGCTACACCTTC. It specifies CASSQDRVYGYTF.